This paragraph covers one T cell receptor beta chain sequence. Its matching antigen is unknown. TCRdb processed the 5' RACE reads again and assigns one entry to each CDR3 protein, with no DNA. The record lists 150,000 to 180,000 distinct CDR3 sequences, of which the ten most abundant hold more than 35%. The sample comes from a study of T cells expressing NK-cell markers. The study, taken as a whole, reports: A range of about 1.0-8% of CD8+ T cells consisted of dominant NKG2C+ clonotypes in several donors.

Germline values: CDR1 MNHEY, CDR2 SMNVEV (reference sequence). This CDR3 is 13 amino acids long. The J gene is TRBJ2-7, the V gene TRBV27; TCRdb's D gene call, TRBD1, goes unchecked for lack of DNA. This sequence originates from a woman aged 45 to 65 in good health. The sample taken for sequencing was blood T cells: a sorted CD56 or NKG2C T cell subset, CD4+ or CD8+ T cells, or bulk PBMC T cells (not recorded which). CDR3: CASSSPQGVEQYF.